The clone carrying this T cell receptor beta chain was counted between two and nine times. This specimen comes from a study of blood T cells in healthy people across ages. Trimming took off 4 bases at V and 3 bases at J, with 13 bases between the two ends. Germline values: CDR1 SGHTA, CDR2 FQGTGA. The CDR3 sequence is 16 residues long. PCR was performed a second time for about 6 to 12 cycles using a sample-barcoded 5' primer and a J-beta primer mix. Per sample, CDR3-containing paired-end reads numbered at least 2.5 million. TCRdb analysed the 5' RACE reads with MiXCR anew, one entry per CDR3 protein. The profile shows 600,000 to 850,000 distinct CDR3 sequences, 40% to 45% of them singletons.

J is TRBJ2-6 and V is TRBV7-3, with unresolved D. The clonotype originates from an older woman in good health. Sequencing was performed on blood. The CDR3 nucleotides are TGTGCCAGCAGCTCTGCCCCTTTGGGTGGGGCCAACGTCCTGACTTTC. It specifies CASSSAPLGGANVLTF.